Below are 5 T cell receptor beta chains sequenced from a single sample in a study of CD8 T cells in ankylosing spondylitis (dated by TCRdb to about 2017). General conclusions and limits of the study: Blood from ankylosing spondylitis patients appeared to be characterized by a TCR beta motif made up of about 8 highly homologous amino acid variants.

Library construction relied on 5' RACE. TCRdb names Illumina HiSeq 2500 as the instrument used. The public sequencing data were trimmed at Q25 with fastp and processed into clonotypes with MiXCR by TCRdb, which kept only in-frame beta chains. CDR3 protein sequences are deduplicated, and each keeps its most common genes and DNA. This sample holds roughly 450,000 distinct CDR3 sequences; about 24% were observed only once. 0.85% to 1% of the sample is held by the ten biggest clonotypes. Antigens for these TCRs are unknown. Specimen: blood, either unsorted or a sorted T cell fraction (not recorded which). The receptors shown here come from a male donor with ankylosing spondylitis.

The chain combines TRBV29-1 with TRBJ2-5, with D possibly called TRBD1 or TRBD2 (5 bases each). This CDR3 region has 14 residues. Trimming pared 3 bases from V and 5 bases from J, leaving 16 bases between. CDR1 is SQVTM and CDR2 is ANQGSEA in the germline V gene. CDR3 coding DNA: TGCAGCGTTGATCGGGACGGCGAGTACGAGACCCAGTACTTC. Translation: CSVDRDGEYETQYF.

The sample holds many counts of this clonotype. The V gene is TRBV12-3 or TRBV12-4, the J gene TRBJ2-1; 7 bases are shared with TRBD2. CDR3 length: 15 amino acids. V shed 5 bases, J shed 4 bases, and the junction held 8 bases outside the gene matches. CDR3 nucleotide sequence: TGTGCCAGCAGTGCCACGGGAGGCCTTTACAATGAGCAGTTCTTC. It specifies CASSATGGLYNEQFF.

The V gene is TRBV6-1, the J gene TRBJ2-1; 11 bases agree with TRBD2. J was trimmed by 6 bases and V by 4 bases; bases with no gene match: 5. Per germline, CDR1 MNHNS and CDR2 SASEGT. The CDR3 is 15 amino acids. The CDR3 nucleotides are TGTGCCAGCAGTGTTGGGACTAGCGGAAGCAATGAGCAGTTCTTC. Translating it yields CASSVGTSGSNEQFF.

V gene TRBV30 combines with J gene TRBJ2-2; tentatively, D is TRBD1 or TRBD2 (6 bases each). This CDR3 spans 13 amino acids. CDR1 GTSNPN and CDR2 SVGIG come from the germline V gene (reference sequence). The CDR3 nucleotides are TGTACGGGGGCGGATAGGAACACCGGGGAGCTGTTTTTT. Translation: CTGADRNTGELFF.

In this sample, this clonotype turned up many times. J is TRBJ2-7 and V is TRBV2, with D possibly TRBD1 on 6 matching bases. Trimming removed 7 bases from V and 1 base from J, with 8 bases in between. Looked up from germline, CDR1 is SNHLY and CDR2 is FYNNEI. The CDR3 is 12 amino acids. CDR3 protein: CASKQGSYEQYF. In DNA form, the CDR3 reads TGTGCCAGCAAACAGGGTTCCTACGAGCAGTACTTC.